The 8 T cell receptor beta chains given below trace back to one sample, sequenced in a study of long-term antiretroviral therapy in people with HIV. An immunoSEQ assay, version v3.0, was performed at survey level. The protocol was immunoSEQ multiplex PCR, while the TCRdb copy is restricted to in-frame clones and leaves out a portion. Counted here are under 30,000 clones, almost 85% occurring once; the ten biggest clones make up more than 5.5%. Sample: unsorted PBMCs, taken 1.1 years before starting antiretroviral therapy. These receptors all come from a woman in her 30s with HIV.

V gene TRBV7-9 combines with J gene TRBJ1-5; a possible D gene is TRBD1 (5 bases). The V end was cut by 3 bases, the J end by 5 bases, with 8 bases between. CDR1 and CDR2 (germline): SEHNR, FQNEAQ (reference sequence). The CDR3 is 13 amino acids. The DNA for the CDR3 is TGTGCCAGCAGCTTGTGGGGGGATCAGCCCCAGCATTTT. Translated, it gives CASSLWGDQPQHF.

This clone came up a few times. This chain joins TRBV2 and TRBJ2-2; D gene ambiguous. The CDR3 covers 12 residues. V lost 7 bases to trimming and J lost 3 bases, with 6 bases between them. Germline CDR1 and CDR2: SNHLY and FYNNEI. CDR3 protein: CASIEDTGELFF. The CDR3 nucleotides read TGTGCCAGCATCGAGGACACCGGGGAGCTGTTTTTT. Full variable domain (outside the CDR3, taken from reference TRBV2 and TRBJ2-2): EPEVTQTPSHQVTQMGQEVILRCVPISNHLYFYWYRQILGQKVEFLVSFYNNEISEKSEIFDDQFSVERPDGSNFTLKIRSTKLEDSAMYFCASIEDTGELFFGEGSRLTVL.

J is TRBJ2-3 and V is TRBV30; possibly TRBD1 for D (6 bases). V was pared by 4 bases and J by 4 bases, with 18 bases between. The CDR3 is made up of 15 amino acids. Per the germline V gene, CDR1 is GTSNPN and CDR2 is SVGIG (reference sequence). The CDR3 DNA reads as TGTGCCTGGAAAGAGCGGCCAGGGGACCCAGATACGCAGTATTTT. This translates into CAWKERPGDPDTQYF.

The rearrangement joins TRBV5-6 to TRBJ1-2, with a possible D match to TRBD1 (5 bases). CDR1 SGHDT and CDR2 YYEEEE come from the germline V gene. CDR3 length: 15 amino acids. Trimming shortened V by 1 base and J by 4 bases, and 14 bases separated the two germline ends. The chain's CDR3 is CASSLWSGGTYGYTF. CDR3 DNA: TGTGCCAGCAGCTTGTGGTCAGGAGGGACCTATGGCTACACCTTC.

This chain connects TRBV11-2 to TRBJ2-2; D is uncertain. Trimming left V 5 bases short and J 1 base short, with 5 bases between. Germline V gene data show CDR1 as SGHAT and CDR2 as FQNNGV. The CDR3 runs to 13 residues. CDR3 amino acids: CASSAENTGELFF. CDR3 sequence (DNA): TGTGCCAGCAGCGCAGAGAACACCGGGGAGCTGTTTTTT.

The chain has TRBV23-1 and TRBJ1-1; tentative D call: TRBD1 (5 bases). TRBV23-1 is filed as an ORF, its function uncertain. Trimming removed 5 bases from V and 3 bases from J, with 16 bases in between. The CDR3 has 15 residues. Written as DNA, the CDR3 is TGCGCCAGCAGTTCAAAGGACGGAGGGGACACTGAAGCTTTCTTT. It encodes CASSSKDGGDTEAFF.

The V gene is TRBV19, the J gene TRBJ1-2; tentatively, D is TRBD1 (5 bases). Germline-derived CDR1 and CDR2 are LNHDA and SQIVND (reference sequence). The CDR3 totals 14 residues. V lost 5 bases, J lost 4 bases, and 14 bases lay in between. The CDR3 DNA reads TGTGCCAGTAGTTCGGAGGGACCCAGCTATGGCTACACCTTC. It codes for CASSSEGPSYGYTF. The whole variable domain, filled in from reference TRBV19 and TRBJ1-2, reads DGGITQSPKYLFRKEGQNVTLSCEQNLNHDAMYWYRQDPGQGLRLIYYSQIVNDFQKGDIAEGYSVSREKKESFPLTVTSAQKNPTAFYLCASSSEGPSYGYTFGSGTRLTVV.

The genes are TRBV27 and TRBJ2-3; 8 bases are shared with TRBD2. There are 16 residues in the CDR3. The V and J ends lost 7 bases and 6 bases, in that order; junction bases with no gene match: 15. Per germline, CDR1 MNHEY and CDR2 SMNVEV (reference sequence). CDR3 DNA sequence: TGTGCCAGCACCCCCTCTTTGCGGGGGGTAGGGGATACGCAGTATTTT. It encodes CASTPSLRGVGDTQYF.